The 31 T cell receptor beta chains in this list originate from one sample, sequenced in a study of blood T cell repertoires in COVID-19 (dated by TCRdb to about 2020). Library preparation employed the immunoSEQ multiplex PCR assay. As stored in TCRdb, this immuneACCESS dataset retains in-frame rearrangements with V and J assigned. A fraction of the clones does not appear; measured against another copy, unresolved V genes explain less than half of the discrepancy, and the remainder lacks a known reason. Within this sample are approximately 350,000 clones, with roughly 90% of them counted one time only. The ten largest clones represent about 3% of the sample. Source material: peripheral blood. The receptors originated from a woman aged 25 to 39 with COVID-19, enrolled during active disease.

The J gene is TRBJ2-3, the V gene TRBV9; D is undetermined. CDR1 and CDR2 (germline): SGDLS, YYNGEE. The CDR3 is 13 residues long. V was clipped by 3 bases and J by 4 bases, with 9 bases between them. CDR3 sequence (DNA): TGTGCCAGCAGCGCGACTTGGGCAGATACGCAGTATTTT. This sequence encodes CASSATWADTQYF.

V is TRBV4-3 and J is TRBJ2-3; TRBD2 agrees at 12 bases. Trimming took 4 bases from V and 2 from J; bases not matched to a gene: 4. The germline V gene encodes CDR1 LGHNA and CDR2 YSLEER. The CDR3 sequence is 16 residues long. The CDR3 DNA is TGCGCCAGCAGCCCGACTAGCGGGGGAGACACAGATACGCAGTATTTT. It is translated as CASSPTSGGDTDTQYF.

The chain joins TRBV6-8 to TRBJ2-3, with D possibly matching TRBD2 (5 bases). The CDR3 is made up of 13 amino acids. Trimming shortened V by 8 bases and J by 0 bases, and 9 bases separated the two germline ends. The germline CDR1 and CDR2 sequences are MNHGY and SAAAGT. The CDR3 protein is CASRQRSTDTQYF. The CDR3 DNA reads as TGTGCCAGCCGTCAGCGGAGCACAGATACGCAGTATTTT.

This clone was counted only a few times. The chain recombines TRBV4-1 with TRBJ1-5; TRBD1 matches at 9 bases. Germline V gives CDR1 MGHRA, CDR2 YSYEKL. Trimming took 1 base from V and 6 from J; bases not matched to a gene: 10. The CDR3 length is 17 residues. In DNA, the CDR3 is TGCGCCAGCAGCCAAGCTACATCACAGGGGGCTCGTCAGCCCCAGCATTTT. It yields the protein CASSQATSQGARQPQHF.

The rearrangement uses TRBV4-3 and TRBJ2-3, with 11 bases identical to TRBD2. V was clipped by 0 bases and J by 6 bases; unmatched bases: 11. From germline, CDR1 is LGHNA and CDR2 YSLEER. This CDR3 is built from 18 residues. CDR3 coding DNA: TGCGCCAGCAGCCAAGAAGCAGGATTAGCGGGGGGGTCGGATACGCAGTATTTT. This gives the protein CASSQEAGLAGGSDTQYF.

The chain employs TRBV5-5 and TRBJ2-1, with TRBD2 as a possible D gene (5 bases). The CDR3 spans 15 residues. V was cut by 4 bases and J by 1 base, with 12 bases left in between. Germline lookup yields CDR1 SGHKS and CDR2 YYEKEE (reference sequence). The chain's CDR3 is CASSPREQSYNEQFF. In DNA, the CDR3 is TGTGCCAGCAGCCCCCGGGAACAGTCCTACAATGAGCAGTTCTTC. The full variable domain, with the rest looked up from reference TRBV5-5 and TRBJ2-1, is DAGVTQSPTHLIKTRGQQVTLRCSPISGHKSVSWYQQVLGQGPQFIFQYYEKEERGRGNFPDRFSARQFPNYSSELNVNALLLGDSALYLCASSPREQSYNEQFFGPGTRLTVL.

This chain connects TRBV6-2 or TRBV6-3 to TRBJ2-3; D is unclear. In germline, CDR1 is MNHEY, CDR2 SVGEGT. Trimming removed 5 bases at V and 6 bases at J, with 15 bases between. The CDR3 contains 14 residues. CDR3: CASSRLGVRDTQYF. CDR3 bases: TGTGCCAGCAGTCGACTTGGAGTTAGGGATACGCAGTATTTT.

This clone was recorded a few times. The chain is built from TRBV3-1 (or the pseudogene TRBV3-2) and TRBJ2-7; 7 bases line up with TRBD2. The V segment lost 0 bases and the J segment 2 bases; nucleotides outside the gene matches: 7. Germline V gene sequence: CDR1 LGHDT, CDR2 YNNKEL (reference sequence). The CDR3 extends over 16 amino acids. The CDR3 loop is CASSQERLAETYEQYV. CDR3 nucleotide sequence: TGTGCCAGCAGCCAAGAACGACTAGCCGAAACCTACGAGCAGTACGTC.

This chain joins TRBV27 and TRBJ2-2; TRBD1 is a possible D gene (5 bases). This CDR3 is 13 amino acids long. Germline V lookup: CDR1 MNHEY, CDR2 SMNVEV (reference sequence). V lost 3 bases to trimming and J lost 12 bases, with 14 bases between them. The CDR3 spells CASSLSSTDKLFF. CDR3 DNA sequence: TGTGCCAGCAGTTTGTCCAGCACGGACAAGCTGTTTTTT.

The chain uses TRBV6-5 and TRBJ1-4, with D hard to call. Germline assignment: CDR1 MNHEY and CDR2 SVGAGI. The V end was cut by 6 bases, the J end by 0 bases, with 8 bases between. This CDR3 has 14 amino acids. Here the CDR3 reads CASSDSATNEKLFF. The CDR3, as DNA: TGTGCCAGCAGCGACTCTGCAACTAATGAAAAACTGTTTTTT.

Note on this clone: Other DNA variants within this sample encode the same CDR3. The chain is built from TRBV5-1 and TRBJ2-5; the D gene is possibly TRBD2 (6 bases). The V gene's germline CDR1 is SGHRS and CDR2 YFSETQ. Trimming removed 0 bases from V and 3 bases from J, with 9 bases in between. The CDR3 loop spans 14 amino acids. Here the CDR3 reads CASSLGGGEETQYF. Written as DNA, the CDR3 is TGCGCCAGCAGCTTGGGGGGAGGAGAAGAGACCCAGTACTTC.

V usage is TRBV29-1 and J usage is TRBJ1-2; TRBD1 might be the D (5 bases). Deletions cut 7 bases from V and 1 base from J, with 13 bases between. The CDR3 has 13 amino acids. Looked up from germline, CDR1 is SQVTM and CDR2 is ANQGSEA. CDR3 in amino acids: CSARGRDNYGYTF. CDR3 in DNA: TGCAGCGCAAGGGGCAGGGATAACTATGGCTACACCTTC.

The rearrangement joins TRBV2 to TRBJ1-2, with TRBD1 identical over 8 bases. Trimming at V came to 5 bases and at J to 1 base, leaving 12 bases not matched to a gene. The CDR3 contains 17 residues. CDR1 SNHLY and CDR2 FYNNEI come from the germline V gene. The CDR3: CASSPSGDRHLNYGYTF. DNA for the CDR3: TGTGCCAGCAGTCCCAGTGGGGACAGGCACCTTAACTATGGCTACACCTTC.

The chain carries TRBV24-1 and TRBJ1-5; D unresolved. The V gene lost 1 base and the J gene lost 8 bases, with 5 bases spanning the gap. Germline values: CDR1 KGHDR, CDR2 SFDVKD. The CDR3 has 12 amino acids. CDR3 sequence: CATSDFTEPQHF. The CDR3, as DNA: TGTGCCACCAGTGATTTCACGGAGCCCCAGCATTTT.

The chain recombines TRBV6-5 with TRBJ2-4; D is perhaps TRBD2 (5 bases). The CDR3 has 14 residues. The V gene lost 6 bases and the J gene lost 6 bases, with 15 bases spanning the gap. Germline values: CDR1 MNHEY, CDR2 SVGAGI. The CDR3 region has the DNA TGTGCCAGCAGGGGAGACGAGGGAAGAAACATTCAGTACTTC. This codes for CASRGDEGRNIQYF.

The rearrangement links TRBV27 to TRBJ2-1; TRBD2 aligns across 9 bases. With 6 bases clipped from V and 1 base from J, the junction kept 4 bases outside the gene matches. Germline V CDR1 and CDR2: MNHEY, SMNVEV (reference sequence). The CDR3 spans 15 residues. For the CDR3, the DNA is TGTGCCAGCAGCCGACTAGCGGAGTCCTACAATGAGCAGTTCTTC. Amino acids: CASSRLAESYNEQFF.

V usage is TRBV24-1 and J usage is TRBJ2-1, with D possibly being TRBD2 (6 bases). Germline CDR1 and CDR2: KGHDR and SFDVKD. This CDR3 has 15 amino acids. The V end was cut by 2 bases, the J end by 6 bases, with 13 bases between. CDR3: CATSDWAREVNEQFF. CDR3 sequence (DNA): TGTGCCACCAGTGATTGGGCCAGGGAGGTCAATGAGCAGTTCTTC.

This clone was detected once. The CDR3 region has the DNA TGTGCCAGCAGCCCTTTTAGCGGGAGCAAGGTCAATGAGCAGTTCTTC. This translates into CASSPFSGSKVNEQFF. This chain links TRBV11-2 with TRBJ2-1; the match to TRBD2 covers 9 bases. Germline CDR1 reads SGHAT; CDR2 reads FQNNGV. This CDR3 contains 16 residues. V gave up 5 bases and J gave up 6 bases; unmatched junction bases: 11.

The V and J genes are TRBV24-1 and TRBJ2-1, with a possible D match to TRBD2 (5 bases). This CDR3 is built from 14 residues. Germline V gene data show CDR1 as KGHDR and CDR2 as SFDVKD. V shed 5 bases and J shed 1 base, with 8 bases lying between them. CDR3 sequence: CATSVEGSYNEQFF. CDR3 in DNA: TGTGCCACCAGTGTCGAGGGTTCCTACAATGAGCAGTTCTTC.

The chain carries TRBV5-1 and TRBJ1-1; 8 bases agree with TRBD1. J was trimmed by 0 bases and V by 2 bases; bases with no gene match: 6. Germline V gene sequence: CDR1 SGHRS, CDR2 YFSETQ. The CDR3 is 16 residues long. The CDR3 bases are TGCGCCAGCAGCTTTCTTAGACAGGGGCTGAACACTGAAGCTTTCTTT. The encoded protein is CASSFLRQGLNTEAFF.

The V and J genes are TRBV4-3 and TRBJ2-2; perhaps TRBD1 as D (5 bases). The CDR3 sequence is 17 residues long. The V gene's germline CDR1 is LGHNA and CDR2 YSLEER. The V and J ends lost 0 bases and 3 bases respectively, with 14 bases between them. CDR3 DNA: TGCGCCAGCAGCCAAGATTCGGCGCAGGGTTACACCGGGGAGCTGTTTTTT. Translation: CASSQDSAQGYTGELFF.

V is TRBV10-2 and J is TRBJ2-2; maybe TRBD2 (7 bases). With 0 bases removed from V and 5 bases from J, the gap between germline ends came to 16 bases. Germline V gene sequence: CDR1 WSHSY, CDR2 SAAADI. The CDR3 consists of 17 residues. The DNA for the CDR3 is TGCGCCAGCAGTGAGTCTGGGAGGGGGGGCCGGACCGGGGAGCTGTTTTTT. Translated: CASSESGRGGRTGELFF.

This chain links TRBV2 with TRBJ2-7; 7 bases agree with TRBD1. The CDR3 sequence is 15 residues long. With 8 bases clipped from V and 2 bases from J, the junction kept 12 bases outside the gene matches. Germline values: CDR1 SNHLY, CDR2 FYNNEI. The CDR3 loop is CASAGWGQSAYEQYF. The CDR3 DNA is TGTGCCAGCGCTGGATGGGGACAGTCTGCCTACGAGCAGTACTTC.

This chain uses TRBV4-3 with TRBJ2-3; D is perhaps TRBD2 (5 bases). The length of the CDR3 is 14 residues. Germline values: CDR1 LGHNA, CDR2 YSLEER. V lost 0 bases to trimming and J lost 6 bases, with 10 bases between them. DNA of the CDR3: TGCGCCAGCAGCCAAGAGGTGGGAGCGGATACGCAGTATTTT. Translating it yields CASSQEVGADTQYF.

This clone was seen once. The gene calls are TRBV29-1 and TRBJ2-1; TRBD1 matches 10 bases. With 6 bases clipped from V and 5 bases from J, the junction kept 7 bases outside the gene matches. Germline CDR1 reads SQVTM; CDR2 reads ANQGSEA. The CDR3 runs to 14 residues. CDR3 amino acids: CSVDTGTGDNEQFF. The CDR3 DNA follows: TGCAGCGTCGATACCGGGACAGGGGACAATGAGCAGTTCTTC.

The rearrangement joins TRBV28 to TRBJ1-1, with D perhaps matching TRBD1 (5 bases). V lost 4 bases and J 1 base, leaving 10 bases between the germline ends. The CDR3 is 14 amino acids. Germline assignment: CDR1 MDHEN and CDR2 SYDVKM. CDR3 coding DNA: TGTGCCAGCAGTTCCTTTGACAGGAACACTGAAGCTTTCTTT. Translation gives CASSSFDRNTEAFF.

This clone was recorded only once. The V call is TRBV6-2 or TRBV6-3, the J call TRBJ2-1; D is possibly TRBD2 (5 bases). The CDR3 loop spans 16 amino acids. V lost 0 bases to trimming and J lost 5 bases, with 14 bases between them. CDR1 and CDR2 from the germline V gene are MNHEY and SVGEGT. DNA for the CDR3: TGTGCCAGCAGTTACTCGACGGGAAGGAGAGACAATGAGCAGTTCTTC. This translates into CASSYSTGRRDNEQFF.

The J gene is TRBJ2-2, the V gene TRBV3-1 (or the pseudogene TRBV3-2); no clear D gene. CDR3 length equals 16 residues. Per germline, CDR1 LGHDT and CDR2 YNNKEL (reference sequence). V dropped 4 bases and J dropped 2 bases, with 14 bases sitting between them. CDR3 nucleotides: TGTGCCAGCAGCCGACACAAATTTTTTAACACCGGGGAGCTGTTTTTT. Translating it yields CASSRHKFFNTGELFF.

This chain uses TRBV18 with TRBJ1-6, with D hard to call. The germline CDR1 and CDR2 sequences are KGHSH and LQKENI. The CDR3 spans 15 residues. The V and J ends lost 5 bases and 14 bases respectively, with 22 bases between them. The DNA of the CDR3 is TGTGCCAGCTCATCAGCGGCGTGGGTCAACTCGGCCCTCCACTTT. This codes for CASSSAAWVNSALHF.

The CDR3 loop reads CASVPRVDSPGYEQYV. The DNA for the CDR3 is TGTGCTAGTGTTCCCAGGGTGGACAGCCCGGGCTACGAGCAGTACGTC. The V and J genes are TRBV12-5 and TRBJ2-7; D is perhaps TRBD1 (6 bases). Looked up from germline, CDR1 is LGHNT and CDR2 is FRNRAP. V was shortened by 7 bases and J by 3 bases, with 22 bases between the two germline ends. CDR3 size: 16 residues.

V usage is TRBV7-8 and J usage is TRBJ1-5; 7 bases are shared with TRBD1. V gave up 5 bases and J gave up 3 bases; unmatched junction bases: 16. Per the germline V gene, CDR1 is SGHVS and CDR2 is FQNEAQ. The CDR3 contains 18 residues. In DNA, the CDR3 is TGTGCCAGCAGCCGAAGCGAACAGGGGCTCGGGACCAATCAGCCCCAGCATTTT. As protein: CASSRSEQGLGTNQPQHF.